This T cell receptor (beta chain) was profiled in a study of beta chain features in type 1 diabetes. Study findings and constraints: Moderate yet significant TCRB CDR3 shortening was seen in Type 1 diabetes patients in all four CD4+ subsets.

Notes on this clone: Its antigen is as yet unknown.

A single heparinised draw of roughly 120 mL on average was taken per donor. As every portion of the isolated RNA was reverse transcribed, the sequencing read expressed TCRB transcripts. Only in-frame clones appear in the TCRdb table, and some are missing; sequencing was by immunoSEQ multiplex PCR. The table has 150,000 to 180,000 clones, 10% to 13% seen once. Material: central memory CD4+ T cells from blood. The sequence was obtained from a man younger than 45 with type 1 diabetes.

The CDR3 DNA reads as TGTGCCAGCAGCTTAGGGGGGCCTAGCTCCTACAATGAGCAGTTCTTC. This gives the protein CASSLGGPSSYNEQFF. V usage is TRBV7-9 and J usage is TRBJ2-1; TRBD1 is a possible D gene (6 bases). Between the trimmed V and J ends, which lost 1 base and 0 bases, there was a span of 10 bases. The CDR3 length is 16 residues. Germline V gives CDR1 SEHNR, CDR2 FQNEAQ (reference sequence).